The rows below give T cell receptor beta chains drawn from one sample of a study of blood T cell repertoires in COVID-19. Using immunoSEQ multiplex PCR, the repertoire was profiled, and TCRdb retains in-frame clones only, with some absent. The sample includes about 65,000 clones, over 85% of them seen just once. Sample: peripheral blood. The receptor source for this set is an older man with active COVID-19. Each CDR3 is given with its conserved first and last residue. The order of the fields is CDR3 protein, CDR3 DNA, clone size, D gene, V gene, J gene. The D gene is left open where the match is weak. Not all rows give a size; the values are once, few, many and, for expanded clones, a class.

CATRRQRGSTDTQYF	TGTGCCACTCGCCGGCAGCGGGGGAGCACAGATACGCAGTATTTT	-	TRBD2	TRBV6-5	TRBJ2-3
CASRGQVLGTEAFF	TGTGCCAGCAGGGGACAGGTTCTTGGGACTGAAGCTTTCTTT	-	TRBD1	TRBV28	TRBJ1-1
CASSQEAGPGELFF	TGCGCCAGCAGCCAAGAGGCAGGGCCCGGGGAGCTGTTTTTT	-	-	TRBV4-1	TRBJ2-2
CASSLVELSTGELFF	TGTGCCAGCAGCTTAGTAGAACTATCGACCGGGGAGCTGTTTTTT	-	-	TRBV7-2	TRBJ2-2
CASSGQVNQPQHF	TGCGCCAGCAGTGGACAAGTCAATCAGCCCCAGCATTTT	-	-	TRBV10-2	TRBJ1-5
CASRGTSGDYNEQFF	TGTGCCAGCAGAGGGACTAGCGGGGACTACAATGAGCAGTTCTTC	-	TRBD2	TRBV2	TRBJ2-1
CASSSDRRDRFTDTQYF	TGTGCCAGCAGCTCCGACAGGCGGGACAGGTTCACAGATACGCAGTATTTT	-	TRBD1	TRBV7-6	TRBJ2-3
CASSYLSPGTEKLFF	TGTGCCAGCAGTTACCTGAGTCCCGGGACAGAAAAACTGTTTTTT	-	-	TRBV6-5	TRBJ1-4
CASSQDQTGPSYNEQFF	TGTGCCAGCAGCCAAGACCAGACAGGACCCTCCTACAATGAGCAGTTCTTC	-	-	TRBV4-2	TRBJ2-1
CASSQTPQGGNTEAFF	TGCGCCAGCAGCCAAACCCCACAGGGGGGGAACACTGAAGCTTTCTTT	once	TRBD1	TRBV5-1	TRBJ1-1
CASSPGQGITGELFF	TGTGCCAGCTCACCGGGACAGGGGATTACCGGGGAGCTGTTTTTT	-	TRBD1	TRBV18	TRBJ2-2
CASSPGTTNEKLFF	TGTGCCAGCAGCCCGGGGACAACTAATGAAAAACTGTTTTTT	-	-	TRBV7-9	TRBJ1-4
CASSTGLAGEDTQYF	TGCGCCAGCAGCACAGGACTAGCGGGGGAAGATACGCAGTATTTT	-	TRBD2	TRBV5-1	TRBJ2-3
CSVEDRSYSTDTQYF	TGCAGCGTTGAAGATCGGTCGTATTCCACAGATACGCAGTATTTT	-	-	TRBV29-1	TRBJ2-3
CASSEGNSYNEQFF	TGTGCCAGCAGTGAAGGTAACTCCTACAATGAGCAGTTCTTC	-	-	TRBV6-1	TRBJ2-1
CASSQSYGTSGGDTQYF	TGTGCCAGCAGCCAATCCTACGGGACTAGCGGGGGAGATACGCAGTATTTT	-	TRBD2	TRBV4-2	TRBJ2-3
CASSLQAGTQETQYF	TGCGCCAGCAGTCTTCAGGCAGGGACACAAGAGACCCAGTACTTC	-	-	TRBV5-1	TRBJ2-5
CAISATGIQETQYF	TGTGCCATCAGTGCAACAGGGATACAAGAGACCCAGTACTTC	-	-	TRBV10-3	TRBJ2-5
CASSPPPSGAYNEQFF	TGTGCCAGCAGCCCCCCGCCTAGCGGGGCCTACAATGAGCAGTTCTTC	once	TRBD2	TRBV5-4	TRBJ2-1
CASSYSGTGDTPTEAFF	TGTGCCAGCAGTTACTCCGGGACAGGGGATACTCCCACTGAAGCTTTCTTT	-	TRBD1	TRBV6-7	TRBJ1-1
CASSAGQLPGNTIYF	TGTGCCAGCTCAGCTGGACAGCTACCTGGAAACACCATATATTTT	-	-	TRBV18	TRBJ1-3
CASSPRFSGGGAGETQYF	TGTGCCAGCAGCCCCCGTTTTTCTGGCGGGGGGGCGGGAGAGACCCAGTACTTC	-	TRBD2	TRBV7-2	TRBJ2-5
CASSGTGRLAKNIQYF	TGTGCCAGCAGTGGGACAGGTCGTTTAGCCAAAAACATTCAGTACTTC	-	TRBD1	TRBV2	TRBJ2-4
CASAGTGVAGELFF	TGTGCCAGCGCCGGGACAGGGGTTGCCGGGGAGCTGTTTTTT	-	TRBD1	TRBV6-5	TRBJ2-2
CASSEGQGKQETQYF	TGTGCCAGCAGTGAGGGACAGGGAAAGCAAGAGACCCAGTACTTC	-	TRBD1	TRBV25-1	TRBJ2-5
CASSLETGEAFF	TGTGCCAGCAGCTTAGAAACAGGGGAAGCTTTCTTT	-	-	TRBV11-3	TRBJ1-1
CASSSAALEQYF	TGTGCCAGCAGCTCAGCGGCCCTAGAGCAGTACTTC	-	-	TRBV6-5	TRBJ2-7
CASSPQARGRGDTIYF	TGTGCCAGCAGTCCACAGGCCAGGGGGCGCGGTGACACCATATATTTT	-	TRBD1	TRBV25-1	TRBJ1-3
CASSVNRDRGFGGELFF	TGTGCCAGTAGTGTGAACCGGGACAGGGGCTTTGGCGGGGAGCTGTTTTTT	-	TRBD1	TRBV19	TRBJ2-2
CASSLAPTDTQYF	TGCGCCAGCAGCTTGGCCCCTACAGATACGCAGTATTTT	-	-	TRBV5-1	TRBJ2-3
CASHRDRVDLSSGNTIYF	TGTGCCAGCCACCGGGACAGAGTCGACTTGAGCTCTGGAAACACCATATATTTT	-	TRBD1	TRBV2	TRBJ1-3
CASSPGTAYYEQYF	TGTGCCAGCAGCCCCGGGACAGCATACTACGAGCAGTACTTC	-	TRBD1	TRBV5-6	TRBJ2-7
CASSLAGSTDTQYF	TGCGCCAGCAGCTTGGCAGGGAGCACAGATACGCAGTATTTT	-	-	TRBV5-1	TRBJ2-3
CASSLGQGANGELFF	TGTGCCAGCAGCCTCGGACAGGGGGCGAACGGGGAGCTGTTTTTT	-	TRBD1	TRBV11-3	TRBJ2-2
CASSRTAGGGLVFPDTQYF	TGTGCCAGCAGTCGAACCGCCGGCGGGGGACTAGTTTTCCCAGATACGCAGTATTTT	-	TRBD2	TRBV6-6	TRBJ2-3
CASSRGQGNTEAFF	TGTGCCAGTAGTAGGGGACAGGGGAACACTGAAGCTTTCTTT	-	TRBD1	TRBV19	TRBJ1-1
CASSLYGQQETQYF	TGTGCCAGCAGCTTATACGGACAGCAAGAGACCCAGTACTTC	once	-	TRBV7-2	TRBJ2-5
CASTLGPDPETAFF	TGTGCCAGCACCCTAGGCCCAGACCCAGAAACAGCTTTCTTT	-	-	TRBV9	TRBJ1-1